The source of this TCR beta chain is a study of shared clonotypes between healthy human individuals. TCRdb's table, derived via immunoSEQ multiplex PCR, lists solely in-frame clones and lacks some. The table shows 2,100,000 or so clones, with almost 96% occurring only once. The CDR3 is made up of 15 amino acids. V trimming: 3 bases; J trimming: 4 bases; junction bases outside the gene matches: 5. CDR1 is SGHKS and CDR2 is YYEKEE in the germline V gene (reference sequence). Regarding the study as a whole: Naive CD4 clonotypes overlapped across a handful of donors at around 4.7%.

Regarding this clone: The antigen remains undetermined. The same CDR3 can be traced to other DNA sequences in this sample.

Specimen: naive CD4+ T cells sorted from blood. Stated subset: CD45RA+ positively selected. This chain joins TRBV5-5 and TRBJ2-7; 12 bases line up with TRBD1. The receptor comes from a young man in good health. CDR3 protein: CASSWGQGAGYEQYF. CDR3 bases: TGTGCCAGCAGCTGGGGACAGGGGGCCGGTTACGAGCAGTACTTC.